The 27 T cell receptor beta chains below were found in one sample sequenced in a study of OX40 agonist ivuxolimab in advanced cancers. The table came from immunoSEQ multiplex PCR; TCRdb's copy has only in-frame clones and leaves some out. The sample contains about 50,000 clones, roughly 93% of which appear only once. The source material was CD4+ or CD8+ T cells sorted from blood, sampled in a trial of the OX40 agonist ivuxolimab. These receptors were obtained from an adult with an advanced solid tumor such as melanoma, head and neck, liver or kidney cancer.

The gene calls are TRBV7-6 and TRBJ2-2; the D is unclear. V lost 7 bases and J lost 4, with 10 bases in between. The CDR3 consists of 13 residues. The germline CDR1 and CDR2 sequences are SGHVS and FNYEAQ. The CDR3 sequence is CASTLGPTGELFF. DNA of the CDR3: TGTGCCAGCACCCTCGGACCCACCGGGGAGCTGTTTTTT.

The chain uses TRBV28 and TRBJ1-1; no clear D. The V gene lost 2 bases and the J gene lost 7 bases, with 11 bases spanning the gap. Germline CDR1 MDHEN, CDR2 SYDVKM. There are 13 residues in the CDR3. The CDR3 is CASSLPRWVEAFF. In DNA, the CDR3 is TGTGCCAGCAGTTTACCCCGTTGGGTTGAAGCTTTCTTT.

The V and J genes are TRBV27 and TRBJ2-7; TRBD2 matches 8 bases. Trimming removed 3 bases from V and 2 bases from J; junction bases left unmatched: 3. CDR1 and CDR2 from the germline V gene are MNHEY and SMNVEV (reference sequence). The CDR3 totals 14 residues. CDR3 in DNA: TGTGCCAGCAGTTTTTCGGGAGGGACCTACGAGCAGTACTTC. The encoded protein is CASSFSGGTYEQYF.

The rearrangement uses TRBV6-1 and TRBJ1-1, with D perhaps TRBD1 (6 bases). The CDR3 totals 12 residues. The ends were cut back, 5 bases at V and 5 bases at J, with 9 bases in the middle. The V gene's germline CDR1 is MNHNS and CDR2 SASEGT. CDR3: CASSRGGTEAFF. CDR3 nucleotides: TGTGCCAGCAGTAGGGGGGGTACTGAAGCTTTCTTT.

The chain has TRBV13 and TRBJ1-2, with 9 bases aligning to TRBD1. Germline V gene sequence: CDR1 PRHDT, CDR2 FYEKMQ (reference sequence). The length of the CDR3 is 15 residues. Trimming cost V 2 bases and J 1 base; bases outside gene matches: 2. CDR3 sequence: CASSLSDRGNYGYTF. CDR3 nucleotides: TGTGCCAGCAGCTTATCGGACAGGGGTAACTATGGCTACACCTTC.

CDR3 protein: CASSDPLEGDALGETQYF. DNA for the CDR3: TGTGCCAGCAGTGACCCTTTGGAGGGCGATGCTCTGGGGGAGACCCAGTACTTC. The rearrangement joins TRBV25-1 to TRBJ2-5; D might be TRBD2 (6 bases). This CDR3 is 18 amino acids long. V lost 3 bases, J lost 5 bases, and 25 bases lay in between. CDR1 and CDR2 from the germline V gene are MGHDK and SYGVNS.

In its sample, this clone was seen once. This chain uses TRBV5-6 with TRBJ2-5; the D gene is possibly TRBD2 (6 bases). V lost 1 base and J lost 3, with 10 bases in between. The germline V gene encodes CDR1 SGHDT and CDR2 YYEEEE. The CDR3 is made up of 14 amino acids. In DNA form, the CDR3 reads TGTGCCAGCAGCTTGCCAGCGGGTAAAGAGACCCAGTACTTC. As protein: CASSLPAGKETQYF.

This chain joins TRBV7-6 and TRBJ2-3; possible D gene TRBD1, 6 bases. Germline loops: CDR1 SGHVS, CDR2 FNYEAQ. Trimming stripped 5 bases from V and 4 bases from J, with 16 bases between. The CDR3 runs 15 residues. The CDR3 DNA sequence: TGTGCCAGCAGCCACACAGGGTTTCCCTCAGATACGCAGTATTTT. This translates into CASSHTGFPSDTQYF.

V usage is TRBV27 and J usage is TRBJ1-2; 7 nucleotides agree with TRBD1. Per the germline V gene, CDR1 is MNHEY and CDR2 is SMNVEV (reference sequence). The junction had 1 base not matched to a gene; V was cut back by 0 bases and J by 3 bases. The CDR3 is made up of 14 amino acids. Written as DNA, the CDR3 is TGTGCCAGCAGTTTATCGACAGGGTACTATGGCTACACCTTC. Protein product: CASSLSTGYYGYTF.

The V call is TRBV4-3, the J call TRBJ2-7, with D perhaps assigned TRBD1 or TRBD2 (5 bases each). Germline lookup yields CDR1 LGHNA and CDR2 YSLEER. This CDR3 has 16 amino acids. Trimming took off 0 bases at V and 4 bases at J, with 16 bases between the two ends. The CDR3 is CASSQDWPGAGYEQYF. CDR3 coding DNA: TGCGCCAGCAGCCAAGATTGGCCCGGGGCAGGTTACGAGCAGTACTTC.

The table lists this clone with a few counts. The chain is built from TRBV4-3 and TRBJ1-1; D not certain. The CDR3 runs 15 residues. V was shortened by 0 bases and J by 0 bases, with 8 bases between the two germline ends. Germline CDR1 LGHNA, CDR2 YSLEER. CDR3 in DNA: TGCGCCAGCAGCCAAGAGGCAGCCATGAACACTGAAGCTTTCTTT. This codes for CASSQEAAMNTEAFF.

The rearrangement uses TRBV29-1 and TRBJ2-7; 9 positions match TRBD1. The CDR3 sequence is 13 residues long. J lost 2 bases, V lost 6 bases, and 5 bases had no gene match. Germline-derived CDR1 and CDR2 are SQVTM and ANQGSEA. The CDR3 is CSVGTGPAYEQYF. The CDR3 region has the DNA TGCAGCGTGGGGACAGGGCCTGCCTACGAGCAGTACTTC.

The chain couples TRBV29-1 to TRBJ2-1, with D possibly matching TRBD2 (6 bases). Germline-derived CDR1 and CDR2 are SQVTM and ANQGSEA. The V gene lost 3 bases and the J gene lost 0 bases, with 12 bases spanning the gap. The CDR3 is 15 amino acids. CDR3 bases: TGCAGCGTTGAGTTTGCGGGACTCTCCTACAATGAGCAGTTCTTC. Translated: CSVEFAGLSYNEQFF.

V is TRBV19 and J is TRBJ2-1, with 7 positions matching TRBD2. Germline CDR1 reads LNHDA; CDR2 reads SQIVND (reference sequence). The CDR3 runs 10 residues. The CDR3 here is CSSGFNEQFF. CDR3 nucleotides: TGTTCTAGCGGATTCAATGAGCAGTTCTTC. The variable domain in full, completed from reference TRBV19 and TRBJ2-1, reads DGGITQSPKYLFRKEGQNVTLSCEQNLNHDAMYWYRQDPGQGLRLIYYSQIVNDFQKGDIAEGYSVSREKKESFPLTVTSAQKNPTAFYLCSSGFNEQFFGPGTRLTVL.

The chain employs TRBV6-5 and TRBJ1-6; D unresolved. The CDR3 contains 12 residues. Germline lookup yields CDR1 MNHEY and CDR2 SVGAGI. Trimming left V 7 bases short and J 7 bases short, with 8 bases between. The CDR3 sequence is CASTRENSPLHF. In DNA, the CDR3 is TGTGCCAGCACTCGGGAGAATTCACCCCTCCACTTT.

The chain combines TRBV7-3 with TRBJ2-3; 12 bases are shared with TRBD2. The germline CDR1 and CDR2 sequences are SGHTA and FQGTGA. V lost 5 bases to trimming and J lost 9 bases; unmatched junction nucleotides: 12. This CDR3 has 16 residues. For the CDR3, the DNA is TGTGCCAGCAGCCCCAGACTAGCGGGAGCGGGGGGGACGCAGTATTTT. Its translation is CASSPRLAGAGGTQYF.

The chain employs TRBV5-7 and TRBJ2-3; D is unresolved. TRBV5-7 is designated an ORF whose function remains uncertain. V lost 6 bases, J lost 3 bases, and 14 bases lay in between. CDR3 length equals 14 residues. The CDR3 region is CASIQERMTDTQYF. CDR3 in DNA: TGTGCCAGCATTCAGGAACGGATGACAGATACGCAGTATTTT.

The chain employs TRBV7-3 and TRBJ1-1; TRBD1 is a possible D gene (5 bases). Germline V gives CDR1 SGHTA, CDR2 FQGTGA. The CDR3 contains 15 residues. Trimming removed 5 bases from V and 0 bases from J, with 13 bases in between. CDR3 residues: CASSLTRGMNTEAFF. For the CDR3, the DNA is TGTGCCAGCAGCCTCACCCGGGGCATGAACACTGAAGCTTTCTTT.

About this clone itself: One junction end disagrees with the germline gene, perhaps due to a read error. V and J are TRBV7-7 and TRBJ2-2, with TRBD1 matching 11 bases. CDR1 is SSHAT and CDR2 is FNYEAQ in the germline V gene (reference sequence). The CDR3 loop spans 15 amino acids. DNA of the CDR3: TGTGCTAGCAGCCCAGGGACAGGGGGTACCGGGGAGCTGTTTTTT. Amino acids: CASSPGTGGTGELFF.

This chain uses TRBV7-2 with TRBJ2-7, with a possible D match to TRBD1 (5 bases). Germline CDR1 and CDR2: SGHTA and FQGNSA. Trimming took off 0 bases at V and 4 bases at J, with 22 bases between the two ends. The length of the CDR3 is 18 residues. Written as DNA, the CDR3 is TGTGCCAGCAGCTTAGCCCAGACAGTTCCTGTCTATGCGTACGAGCAGTACTTC. This gives the protein CASSLAQTVPVYAYEQYF.

The chain combines TRBV7-9 with TRBJ2-5; D remains unclear. With the DNA end fitting TRBJ2-7 better, the J assignment may be wrong. CDR3 length: 15 residues. Germline lookup yields CDR1 SEHNR and CDR2 FQNEAQ (reference sequence). The CDR3 nucleotides read TGTGCCAGCAGCTTAGCTGCGCGGCCCTCCTACGAGCAGTACTTC. Protein sequence: CASSLAARPSYEQYF.

The chain couples TRBV4-1 to TRBJ1-1, with D unclear. In germline, CDR1 is MGHRA, CDR2 YSYEKL. V lost 4 bases, J lost 1 base, and 10 bases lay in between. The CDR3 has 14 residues. DNA for the CDR3: TGCGCCAGCAGCCTCATGGGAGGGAACACTGAAGCTTTCTTT. Protein: CASSLMGGNTEAFF.

The chain combines TRBV4-3 with TRBJ2-5; 9 bases align to TRBD2. V was clipped by 8 bases and J by 3 bases; unmatched bases: 4. This CDR3 has 13 amino acids. Germline assignment: CDR1 LGHNA and CDR2 YSLEER. The CDR3 DNA follows: TGCGCCAGCTCCATAGCGGGAGAAGAGACCCAGTACTTC. Translating gives CASSIAGEETQYF.

The chain couples TRBV28 to TRBJ2-4; 7 bases are shared with TRBD1. With 6 bases clipped from V and 2 bases from J, the junction kept 4 bases outside the gene matches. CDR1 MDHEN and CDR2 SYDVKM come from the germline V gene. The CDR3 covers 14 residues. The chain's CDR3 is CASSPTGSKNIQYF. CDR3 bases: TGTGCCAGCAGCCCGACAGGGTCCAAAAACATTCAGTACTTC.

V is TRBV16 and J is TRBJ1-1; D is undetermined. Germline loops: CDR1 KGHSY, CDR2 FQNENV. Trimming shortened V by 4 bases and J by 1 base, and 7 bases separated the two germline ends. This CDR3 has 13 amino acids. CDR3 amino acids: CASSPEQNTEAFF. The CDR3 bases are TGTGCCAGCAGCCCTGAACAGAACACTGAAGCTTTCTTT.

The chain uses TRBV27 and TRBJ1-5; D uncertain. The V and J ends lost 7 bases and 0 bases respectively, with 7 bases between them. Germline loops: CDR1 MNHEY, CDR2 SMNVEV (reference sequence). The CDR3 spans 13 residues. The chain's CDR3 is CASTEGSNQPQHF. In nucleotides, the CDR3 is TGTGCCAGCACCGAGGGTAGCAATCAGCCCCAGCATTTT.

The V call is TRBV7-9, the J call TRBJ1-2, with D perhaps TRBD1 (5 bases). Germline V lookup: CDR1 SEHNR, CDR2 FQNEAQ (reference sequence). V was cut by 2 bases and J by 4 bases, with 11 bases left in between. This CDR3 is 14 amino acids long. The CDR3 bases are TGTGCCAGCAGCTTAAGCGGGGCCTTCTATGGCTACACCTTC. The encoded protein is CASSLSGAFYGYTF.